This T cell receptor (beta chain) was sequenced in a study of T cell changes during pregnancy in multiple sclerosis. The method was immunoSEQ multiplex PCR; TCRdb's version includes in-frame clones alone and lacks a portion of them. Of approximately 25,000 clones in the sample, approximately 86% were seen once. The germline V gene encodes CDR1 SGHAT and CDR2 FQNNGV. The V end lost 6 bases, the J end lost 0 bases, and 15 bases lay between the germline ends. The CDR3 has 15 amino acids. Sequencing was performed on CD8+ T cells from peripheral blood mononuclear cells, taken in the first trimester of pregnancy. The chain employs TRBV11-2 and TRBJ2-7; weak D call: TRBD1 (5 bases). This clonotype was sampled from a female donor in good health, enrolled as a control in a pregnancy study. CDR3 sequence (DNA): TGTGCCAGCAGTTCGATGACAGATAGCTCCTACGAGCAGTACTTC. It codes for CASSSMTDSSYEQYF.